The T cell receptor (beta chain) under discussion was sequenced for a study of CD8+CD57+ T cells in acquired aplastic anemia. For the study at large: DNA from sorted CD4+ and CD8+ cells averaged roughly 3.2 ug. CD4+ reads averaged around 9.9 million in healthy donors. Study-level points and caveats: Patients did not significantly differ from controls in CD8+ Simpson's diversity.

With regard to this clonotype: The antigen remains unidentified.

Genomic DNA templated the TCR beta VDJ and CDR3 profiling. One entry per CDR3 protein results from TCRdb running MiXCR on the reads. The repertoire includes under 200,000 distinct CDR3 sequences, approximately 40% of them detected once, and 1.1% sits in the top ten. The germline V gene has CDR1 SGHKS and CDR2 YYEKEE (reference sequence). The V segment lost 3 bases and the J segment 7 bases; nucleotides outside the gene matches: 6. This CDR3 has 15 residues. The receptor comes from a human donor in good health. The V call is TRBV5-5, the J call TRBJ1-6; 8 nucleotides agree with TRBD1. The sequenced sample consisted of sorted CD4+, CD8+, or CD8+CD57+ T cells (not recorded which) from PBMCs. Written as DNA, the CDR3 is TGTGCCAGCAGCTCCGGGACAGGAGGCAATTCACCCCTCCACTTT. Translation: CASSSGTGGNSPLHF.